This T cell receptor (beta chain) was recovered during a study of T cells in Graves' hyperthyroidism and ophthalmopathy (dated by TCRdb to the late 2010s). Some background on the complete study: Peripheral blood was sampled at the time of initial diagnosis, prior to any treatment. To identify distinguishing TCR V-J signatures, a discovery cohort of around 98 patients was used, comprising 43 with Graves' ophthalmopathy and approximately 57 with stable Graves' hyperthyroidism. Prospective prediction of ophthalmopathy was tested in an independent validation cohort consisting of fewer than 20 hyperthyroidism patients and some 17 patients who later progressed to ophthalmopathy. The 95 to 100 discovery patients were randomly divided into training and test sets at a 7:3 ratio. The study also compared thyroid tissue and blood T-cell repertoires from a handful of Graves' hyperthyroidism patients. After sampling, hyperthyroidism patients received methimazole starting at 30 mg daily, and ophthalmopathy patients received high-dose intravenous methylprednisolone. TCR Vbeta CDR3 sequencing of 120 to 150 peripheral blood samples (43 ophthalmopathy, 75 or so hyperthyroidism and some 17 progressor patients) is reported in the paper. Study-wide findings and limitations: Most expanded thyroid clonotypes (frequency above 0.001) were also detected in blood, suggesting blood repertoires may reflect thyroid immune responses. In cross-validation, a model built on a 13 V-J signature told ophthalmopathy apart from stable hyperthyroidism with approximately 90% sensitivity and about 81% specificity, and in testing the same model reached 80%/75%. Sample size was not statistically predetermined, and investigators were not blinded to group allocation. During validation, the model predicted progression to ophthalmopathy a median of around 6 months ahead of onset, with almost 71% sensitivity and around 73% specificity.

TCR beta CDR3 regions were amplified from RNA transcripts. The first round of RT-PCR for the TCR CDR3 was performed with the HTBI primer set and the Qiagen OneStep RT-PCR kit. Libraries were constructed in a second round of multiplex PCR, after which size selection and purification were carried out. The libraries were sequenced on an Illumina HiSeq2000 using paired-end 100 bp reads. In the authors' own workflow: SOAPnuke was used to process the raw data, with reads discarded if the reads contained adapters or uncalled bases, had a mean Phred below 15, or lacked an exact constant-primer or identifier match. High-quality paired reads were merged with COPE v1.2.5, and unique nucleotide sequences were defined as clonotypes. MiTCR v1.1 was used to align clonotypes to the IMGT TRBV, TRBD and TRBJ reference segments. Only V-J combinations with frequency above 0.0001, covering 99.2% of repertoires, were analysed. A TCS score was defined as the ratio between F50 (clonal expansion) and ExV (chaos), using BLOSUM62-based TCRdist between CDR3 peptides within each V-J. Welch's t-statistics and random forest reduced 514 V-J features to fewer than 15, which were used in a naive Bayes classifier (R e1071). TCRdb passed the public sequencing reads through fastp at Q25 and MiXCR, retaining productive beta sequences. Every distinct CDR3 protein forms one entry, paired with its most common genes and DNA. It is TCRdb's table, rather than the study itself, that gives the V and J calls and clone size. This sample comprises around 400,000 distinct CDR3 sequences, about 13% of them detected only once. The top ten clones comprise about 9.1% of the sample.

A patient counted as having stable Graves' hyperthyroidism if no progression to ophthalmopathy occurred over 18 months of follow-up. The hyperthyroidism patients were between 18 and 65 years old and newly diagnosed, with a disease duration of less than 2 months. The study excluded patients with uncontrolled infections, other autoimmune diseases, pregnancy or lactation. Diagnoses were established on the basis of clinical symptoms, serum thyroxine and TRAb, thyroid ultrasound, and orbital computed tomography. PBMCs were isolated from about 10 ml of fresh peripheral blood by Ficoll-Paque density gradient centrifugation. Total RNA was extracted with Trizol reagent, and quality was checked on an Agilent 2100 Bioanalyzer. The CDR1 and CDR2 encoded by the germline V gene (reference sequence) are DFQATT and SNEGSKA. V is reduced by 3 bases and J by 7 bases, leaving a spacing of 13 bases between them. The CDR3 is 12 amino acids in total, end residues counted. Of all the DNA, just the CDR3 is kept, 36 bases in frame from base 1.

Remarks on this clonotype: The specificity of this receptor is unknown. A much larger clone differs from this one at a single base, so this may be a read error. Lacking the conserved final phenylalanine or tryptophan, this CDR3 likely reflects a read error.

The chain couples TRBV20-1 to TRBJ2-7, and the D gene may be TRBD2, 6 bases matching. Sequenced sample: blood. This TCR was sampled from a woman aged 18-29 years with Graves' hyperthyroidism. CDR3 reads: CSARDAEGEQYL. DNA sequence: TGCAGTGCTAGGGATGCGGAGGGGGAGCAGTACCTC.